Listed below are T cell receptor beta chains from one sample, sequenced in a study of technical replicates of blood from a handful of donors. Assay used: immunoSEQ multiplex PCR; TCRdb lists only in-frame clones, some missing. The table shows about 80,000 clones, with less than 98% occurring only once. Material for sequencing was T cells isolated from PBMCs. The source of these receptors is a human donor in good health. Both conserved end residues are part of each CDR3. D genes are given only for firm matches. Clone sizes are given selectively: once, few, many, or a class where the clone is expanded.

V: TRBV27
J: TRBJ2-3
size: NA
D: TRBD1
CDR3: CATGQGTDTQYF
DNA: TGTGCCACCGGACAGGGCACAGATACGCAGTATTTT

V: TRBV4-1
J: TRBJ2-3
size: NA
D: TRBD2
CDR3: CASSQDGAGGSADTQYF
DNA: TGCGCCAGCAGCCAAGATGGAGCGGGGGGATCTGCAGATACGCAGTATTTT

V: TRBV18
J: TRBJ2-1
size: NA
D: NA
CDR3: CASSPQGGGFDEQFF
DNA: TGTGCCAGCTCACCACAGGGAGGAGGATTTGATGAGCAGTTCTTC

V: TRBV7-8
J: TRBJ1-5
size: NA
D: TRBD1
CDR3: CASSLKRTGELSNQPQHF
DNA: TGTGCCAGCAGCTTAAAGCGTACAGGGGAACTGAGCAATCAGCCCCAGCATTTT

V: TRBV28
J: TRBJ2-3
size: NA
D: NA
CDR3: CASSLRDIYTQYF
DNA: TGTGCCAGCAGTTTGAGGGACATCTATACGCAGTATTTT

V: TRBV7-2
J: TRBJ2-5
size: NA
D: TRBD2
CDR3: CASSLEASGRETQYF
DNA: TGTGCCAGCAGCTTAGAGGCTAGCGGGAGGGAGACCCAGTACTTC

V: TRBV7-3
J: TRBJ2-5
size: NA
D: NA
CDR3: CASSLRRPDNRTQETQYF
DNA: TGTGCCAGCAGCCTCCGACGGCCGGACAACCGAACCCAAGAGACCCAGTACTTC

V: TRBV10-1
J: TRBJ2-3
size: NA
D: TRBD2
CDR3: CATSPSGVGDTQYF
DNA: TGCGCCACTTCACCTAGCGGGGTCGGAGATACGCAGTATTTT

V: TRBV27
J: TRBJ2-1
size: NA
D: TRBD1
CDR3: CASSRTGYNEQFF
DNA: TGTGCCAGCAGTCGGACAGGGTACAATGAGCAGTTCTTC

V: TRBV29-1
J: TRBJ2-7
size: NA
D: TRBD2
CDR3: CSVGLFSGGVDEQYF
DNA: TGCAGCGTTGGTTTATTTAGCGGGGGGGTAGACGAGCAGTACTTC

V: TRBV15
J: TRBJ2-7
size: NA
D: TRBD1
CDR3: CATSRGTGPNYEQYF
DNA: TGTGCCACCAGCCGGGGGACAGGTCCGAACTACGAGCAGTACTTC

V: TRBV5-1
J: TRBJ1-1
size: NA
D: NA
CDR3: CASSFRTEGYNTEAFF
DNA: TGCGCCAGCAGCTTTCGGACAGAGGGATACAACACTGAAGCTTTCTTT

V: TRBV19
J: TRBJ2-3
size: NA
D: TRBD2
CDR3: CASSRALSGGAVDTQYF
DNA: TGTGCCAGTAGTAGGGCTCTTAGCGGGGGGGCAGTAGATACGCAGTATTTT

V: TRBV10-3
J: TRBJ2-3
size: NA
D: TRBD1
CDR3: CAIQTGGSTDTQYF
DNA: TGTGCCATCCAAACAGGGGGTAGCACAGATACGCAGTATTTT

V: TRBV2
J: TRBJ1-1
size: once
D: NA
CDR3: CASSEALLGQNTEAFF
DNA: TGTGCCAGCAGTGAAGCGCTTCTTGGGCAGAACACTGAAGCTTTCTTT

V: TRBV15
J: TRBJ2-1
size: NA
D: TRBD2
CDR3: CATSRDRAGGKVFF
DNA: TGTGCCACCAGCAGAGATCGGGCGGGGGGGAAAGTGTTCTTC

V: TRBV7-3
J: TRBJ1-1
size: NA
D: NA
CDR3: CASSLGGGTKNTEAFF
DNA: TGTGCCAGCAGCTTAGGCGGGGGGACAAAGAACACTGAAGCTTTCTTT

V: TRBV5-1
J: TRBJ2-7
size: NA
D: NA
CDR3: CASSLAAGSSYEQYF
DNA: TGCGCCAGCAGCTTGGCGGCAGGAAGCTCCTACGAGCAGTACTTC

V: TRBV6-1
J: TRBJ1-2
size: NA
D: NA
CDR3: CASSETRGTQFYTF
DNA: TGTGCCAGCAGTGAGACCCGAGGGACACAATTCTACACCTTC

V: TRBV30
J: TRBJ1-4
size: few
D: TRBD1
CDR3: CACLWTGTGKNEKLFF
DNA: TGTGCCTGCCTCTGGACAGGGACGGGAAAAAATGAAAAACTGTTTTTT

V: TRBV19
J: TRBJ2-7
size: once
D: NA
CDR3: CASNTGSHEQYF
DNA: TGTGCCAGTAATACAGGGAGCCACGAGCAGTACTTC

V: TRBV5-4
J: TRBJ1-1
size: NA
D: TRBD1
CDR3: CASSWGQIMNTEAFF
DNA: TGTGCCAGCAGCTGGGGACAGATAATGAACACTGAAGCTTTCTTT

V: TRBV5-1
J: TRBJ1-1
size: NA
D: TRBD1
CDR3: CASSLGDRANTEAFF
DNA: TGCGCCAGCAGCTTGGGGGACAGGGCCAACACTGAAGCTTTCTTT

V: TRBV14
J: TRBJ1-3
size: NA
D: NA
CDR3: CASSHRDKENTIYF
DNA: TGTGCCAGCAGCCACCGGGACAAAGAAAACACCATATATTTT

V: TRBV5-1
J: TRBJ1-4
size: NA
D: TRBD1
CDR3: CASSRVGQTATNEKLFF
DNA: TGCGCCAGCAGCCGGGTGGGACAGACAGCAACTAATGAAAAACTGTTTTTT

V: TRBV29-1
J: TRBJ2-7
size: NA
D: NA
CDR3: CSVETGSSSYEQYF
DNA: TGCAGCGTTGAGACTGGCAGCAGCTCCTACGAGCAGTACTTC

V: TRBV30
J: TRBJ1-2
size: NA
D: NA
CDR3: CAWSERAGYGYTF
DNA: TGTGCCTGGAGTGAGAGGGCGGGCTATGGCTACACCTTC

V: TRBV28
J: TRBJ1-1
size: once
D: NA
CDR3: CASSLRTGNTEAFF
DNA: TGTGCCAGCAGTTTGCGAACAGGGAACACTGAAGCTTTCTTT

V: TRBV7-3
J: TRBJ2-1
size: few
D: NA
CDR3: CASSLFGANNEQFF
DNA: TGTGCCAGCAGCTTATTCGGAGCGAACAATGAGCAGTTCTTC

V: TRBV7-8
J: TRBJ2-7
size: NA
D: NA
CDR3: CASSSRSGSIGQYF
DNA: TGTGCCAGCAGCTCCCGCTCAGGGTCAATAGGGCAGTACTTC

V: TRBV2
J: TRBJ2-3
size: NA
D: TRBD1
CDR3: CASSAQGAVTDTQYF
DNA: TGTGCCAGCAGTGCCCAGGGGGCAGTCACAGATACGCAGTATTTT

V: TRBV10-3
J: TRBJ1-1
size: NA
D: TRBD1
CDR3: CAIKIAQGTEAFF
DNA: TGTGCCATCAAAATAGCACAGGGGACTGAAGCTTTCTTT

V: TRBV28
J: TRBJ1-5
size: NA
D: NA
CDR3: CASSFVQGPQPQHF
DNA: TGTGCCAGCAGTTTTGTACAGGGACCCCAGCCCCAGCATTTT

V: TRBV28
J: TRBJ1-2
size: NA
D: TRBD1
CDR3: CASSLHGTGGYGYTF
DNA: TGTGCCAGCAGTTTACACGGGACAGGGGGCTATGGCTACACCTTC

V: TRBV29-1
J: TRBJ1-1
size: NA
D: NA
CDR3: CSVTSGNSEAFF
DNA: TGCAGCGTCACTTCGGGGAATTCTGAAGCTTTCTTT

V: TRBV7-2
J: TRBJ2-7
size: NA
D: NA
CDR3: CASSSPGDSREQYF
DNA: TGTGCCAGCAGCTCACCCGGTGACAGCAGGGAGCAGTACTTC

V: TRBV28
J: TRBJ1-1
size: NA
D: TRBD1
CDR3: CASSLWGQGAKDTEAFF
DNA: TGTGCCAGCAGCTTGTGGGGCCAGGGGGCAAAGGACACTGAAGCTTTCTTT

V: TRBV19
J: TRBJ2-5
size: NA
D: TRBD2
CDR3: CASSLRGGVTQYF
DNA: TGTGCCAGTAGTCTCCGGGGGGGTGTGACCCAGTACTTC

V: TRBV28
J: TRBJ1-6
size: NA
D: NA
CDR3: CASSSGNSPLHF
DNA: TGTGCCAGCAGCTCGGGAAATTCACCCCTCCACTTT

V: TRBV27
J: TRBJ2-1
size: NA
D: TRBD2
CDR3: CASSPYYGLAGANMNEQFF
DNA: TGTGCCAGCAGCCCTTATTATGGACTAGCGGGAGCCAATATGAATGAGCAGTTCTTC

V: TRBV5-1
J: TRBJ1-3
size: NA
D: NA
CDR3: CASSSLTDRISGNTIYF
DNA: TGCGCCAGCAGCTCTCTCACCGACAGGATCTCTGGAAACACCATATATTTT

V: TRBV18
J: TRBJ1-2
size: NA
D: NA
CDR3: CASSPPTLAYGYTF
DNA: TGTGCCAGCTCACCACCGACTCTTGCGTATGGCTACACCTTC

V: TRBV14
J: TRBJ2-7
size: once
D: NA
CDR3: CASSHGGTSEQYF
DNA: TGTGCCAGCAGCCACGGGGGAACAAGCGAGCAGTACTTC

V: TRBV11-2
J: TRBJ2-3
size: NA
D: NA
CDR3: CASVRLEGVGTDTQYF
DNA: TGTGCCAGCGTCCGCCTCGAGGGGGTAGGAACAGATACGCAGTATTTT

V: TRBV2
J: TRBJ1-6
size: NA
D: NA
CDR3: CASKAQPNSPLHF
DNA: TGTGCCAGCAAGGCACAGCCTAATTCACCCCTCCACTTT

V: TRBV20-1
J: TRBJ2-5
size: NA
D: NA
CDR3: CSAPFQETQYF
DNA: TGCAGTGCCCCCTTCCAGGAGACCCAGTACTTC